The 15 T cell receptor beta chains presented below share a single source sample, sequenced in a study of blood T cell repertoires in COVID-19. Libraries were prepared by immunoSEQ multiplex PCR; TCRdb keeps only in-frame clonotypes and omits some of them. The sample holds about 120,000 clones, 80% seen once. Specimen: peripheral blood. The receptor source for this set is a man between 60 and 70 years old with active or convalescent COVID-19.

The V and J genes are TRBV19 and TRBJ2-3, with D possibly being TRBD1 (6 bases). This CDR3 spans 15 amino acids. CDR1 and CDR2 from the germline V gene are LNHDA and SQIVND (reference sequence). V lost 5 bases to trimming and J lost 2 bases, with 14 bases between them. The CDR3 DNA reads as TGTGCCAGTAGTCGTCGGCAGGGGTTCACAGATACGCAGTATTTT. It encodes CASSRRQGFTDTQYF.

The chain combines TRBV10-3 with TRBJ2-3; D is ambiguous. The CDR3 extends over 14 amino acids. V lost 3 bases and J 2 bases, leaving 9 bases between the germline ends. The germline V gene encodes CDR1 ENHRY and CDR2 SYGVKD. The CDR3 reads CAISDHTSTDTQYF. In nucleotides, the CDR3 is TGTGCCATCAGTGATCACACCTCCACAGATACGCAGTATTTT.

The V and J genes are TRBV19 and TRBJ2-7, with 7 bases matching TRBD1. The CDR3 runs to 14 residues. With 2 bases clipped from V and 4 bases from J, the junction kept 5 bases outside the gene matches. Germline assignment: CDR1 LNHDA and CDR2 SQIVND (reference sequence). The CDR3 DNA is TGTGCCAGTAGTATAAGGGACAGTTGGTACGAGCAGTACTTC. Protein sequence: CASSIRDSWYEQYF.

This chain uses TRBV3-1 (or the pseudogene TRBV3-2) with TRBJ1-1; 8 nucleotides line up with TRBD1. J was trimmed by 4 bases and V by 8 bases; bases with no gene match: 3. Germline V gene lookup returns CDR1 LGHDT and CDR2 YNNKEL (reference sequence). CDR3 size: 12 residues. Here the CDR3 reads CASGQGGTEAFF. DNA for the CDR3: TGTGCCAGCGGACAGGGCGGCACTGAAGCTTTCTTT.

The chain combines TRBV29-1 with TRBJ2-5; D gene ambiguous. V was shortened by 7 bases and J by 5 bases, with 14 bases between the two germline ends. This CDR3 has 12 residues. Germline CDR1 is SQVTM and CDR2 is ANQGSEA. The CDR3 here is CSGSHRWETQYF. CDR3 nucleotides: TGCAGCGGGTCTCATCGGTGGGAGACCCAGTACTTC.

J is TRBJ2-7 and V is TRBV19, with unresolved D. There are 11 residues in the CDR3. Germline loops: CDR1 LNHDA, CDR2 SQIVND (reference sequence). V lost 7 bases, J lost 2 bases, and 6 bases lay in between. The CDR3 coding sequence is TGTGCCAGTATACGAGCCTACGAGCAGTACTTC. Protein: CASIRAYEQYF. Using reference TRBV19 and TRBJ2-7 for the parts outside the CDR3, the full variable domain is DGGITQSPKYLFRKEGQNVTLSCEQNLNHDAMYWYRQDPGQGLRLIYYSQIVNDFQKGDIAEGYSVSREKKESFPLTVTSAQKNPTAFYLCASIRAYEQYFGPGTRLTVT.

This clone occurred a few times. V is TRBV27 and J is TRBJ1-4; no definite D call. Looked up from germline, CDR1 is MNHEY and CDR2 is SMNVEV (reference sequence). This CDR3 is built from 14 residues. Trimming left V 3 bases short and J 2 bases short, with 7 bases between. This chain's CDR3 is CASSLESTNEKLFF. CDR3 DNA: TGTGCCAGCAGTTTGGAGAGTACTAATGAAAAACTGTTTTTT.

This chain uses TRBV13 with TRBJ1-2; D unclear. CDR1 and CDR2 from the germline V gene are PRHDT and FYEKMQ (reference sequence). The CDR3 consists of 13 residues. V lost 5 bases and J 3 bases, leaving 10 bases between the germline ends. The CDR3 protein is CASSRPRDYGYTF. CDR3 nucleotide sequence: TGTGCCAGCAGCCGACCTCGGGACTATGGCTACACCTTC.

In its sample, this clone was seen once. The V and J genes are TRBV18 and TRBJ2-1, with a weak D call TRBD2 (6 bases). V gave up 2 bases and J gave up 8 bases, with 16 bases separating them. The length of the CDR3 is 15 residues. CDR1 and CDR2 (germline): KGHSH, LQKENI. The CDR3 sequence: CASSPRRDPPDEQFF. CDR3 coding DNA: TGTGCCAGCTCACCAAGGAGGGACCCCCCCGATGAGCAGTTCTTC.

This clone came up a few times. The chain recombines TRBV29-1 with TRBJ1-1, with D possibly TRBD1 on 5 matching bases. The CDR3 runs to 14 residues. Deletions cut 6 bases from V and 1 base from J, with 15 bases between. The germline V gene has CDR1 SQVTM and CDR2 ANQGSEA. Written as DNA, the CDR3 is TGCAGCGTCGCTAGACAGCAGGAGAACACTGAAGCTTTCTTT. This translates into CSVARQQENTEAFF.

The rearrangement uses TRBV7-9 and TRBJ1-1; weak D call: TRBD1 (6 bases). V lost 5 bases to trimming and J lost 8 bases, with 18 bases between them. The CDR3 covers 14 residues. In germline, CDR1 is SEHNR, CDR2 FQNEAQ (reference sequence). The CDR3: CASSPIRQAFEAFF. The CDR3 nucleotides are TGTGCCAGCAGCCCGATCAGACAGGCTTTCGAAGCTTTCTTT.

This chain joins TRBV7-2 and TRBJ2-3; TRBD2 matches at 11 bases. Unmatched junction bases numbered 13, after V lost 5 bases and J lost 6 bases. The CDR3 runs 17 residues. Germline CDR1 is SGHTA and CDR2 is FQGNSA. CDR3 coding DNA: TGTGCCAGCAGCCAGACGGGACTAGCGGTTGTCGGTGATACGCAGTATTTT. Amino acid sequence: CASSQTGLAVVGDTQYF.

In DNA form, the CDR3 reads TGTGCCAGCAGCTTAATTACGGTTGAAGCTTTCTTT. Encoded protein: CASSLITVEAFF. The chain carries TRBV7-9 and TRBJ1-1, with D hard to call. The germline V gene has CDR1 SEHNR and CDR2 FQNEAQ (reference sequence). V lost 2 bases, J lost 7 bases, and 8 bases lay in between. The CDR3 extends over 12 amino acids.

The chain joins TRBV30 to TRBJ2-2, with 9 bases fitting TRBD2. Germline loops: CDR1 GTSNPN, CDR2 SVGIG (reference sequence). V lost 0 bases to trimming and J lost 4 bases; unmatched junction nucleotides: 18. The CDR3 has 20 amino acids. The CDR3 bases are TGTGCCTGGAGTGTATTCCTAGCGGGATCCATGTCCTCTTCCACCGGGGAGCTGTTTTTT. Translated, it gives CAWSVFLAGSMSSSTGELFF.

This rearrangement joins TRBV7-2 to TRBJ1-2; possibly TRBD1 for D (5 bases). Germline V gene lookup returns CDR1 SGHTA and CDR2 FQGNSA. CDR3 length: 14 residues. V lost 5 bases to trimming and J lost 7 bases, with 17 bases between them. The CDR3 DNA reads TGTGCCAGCAGCCTTAGTGACAGCCAAGCTGGCTACACCTTC. This translates into CASSLSDSQAGYTF.